This TCR beta chain was captured by sequencing in a study of blood T cell repertoires in COVID-19. Clones were sequenced by immunoSEQ multiplex PCR, and TCRdb holds only the in-frame ones, with some missing. The table lists 200,000 to 300,000 clones, around 87% of them singletons. Germline CDR1 and CDR2: SQVTM and ANQGSEA. Trimming cost V 3 bases and J 7 bases; bases outside gene matches: 14. This CDR3 comprises 16 residues. The sequenced sample consisted of peripheral blood. This chain connects TRBV29-1 to TRBJ1-1; 10 nucleotides match TRBD1. This receptor was obtained from a young woman who had recovered from COVID-19. The CDR3 region has the DNA TGCAGCGTTGATAGATACGGGACAGGGGACGGAGGTGAAGCTTTCTTT. It is translated as CSVDRYGTGDGGEAFF.